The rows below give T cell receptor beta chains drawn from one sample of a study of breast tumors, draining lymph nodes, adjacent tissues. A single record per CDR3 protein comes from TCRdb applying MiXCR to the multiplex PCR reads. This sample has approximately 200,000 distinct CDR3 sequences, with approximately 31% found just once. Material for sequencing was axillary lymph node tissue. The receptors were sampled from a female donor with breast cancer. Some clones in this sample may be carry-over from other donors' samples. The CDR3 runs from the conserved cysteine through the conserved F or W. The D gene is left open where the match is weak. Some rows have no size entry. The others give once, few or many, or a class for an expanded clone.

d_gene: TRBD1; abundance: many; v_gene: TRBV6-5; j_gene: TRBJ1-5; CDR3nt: TGTGCCAGCAGTTCAACAGGGGGAGGCAATCAGCCCCAGCATTTT; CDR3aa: CASSSTGGGNQPQHF
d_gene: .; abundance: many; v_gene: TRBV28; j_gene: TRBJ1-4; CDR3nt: TGTGCCAGCAGTTTAAACATTGAAAAACTGTTTTTT; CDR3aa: CASSLNIEKLFF
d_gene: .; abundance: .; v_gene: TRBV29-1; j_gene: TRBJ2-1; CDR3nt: TGCAGCGTTGTTTACTCCCCCGGTAAGAATGAGCAGTTCTTC; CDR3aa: CSVVYSPGKNEQFF
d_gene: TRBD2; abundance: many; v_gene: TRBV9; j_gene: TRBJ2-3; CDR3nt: TGTGCCAGCAGCTCCCGCGGGAGCGTCGGAAGCACAGATACGCAGTATTTT; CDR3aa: CASSSRGSVGSTDTQYF
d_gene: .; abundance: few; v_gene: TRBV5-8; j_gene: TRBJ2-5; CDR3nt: TGTGCCAGCAGCTACCGACAGGCTGCGGAGACCCAGTACTTC; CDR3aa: CASSYRQAAETQYF
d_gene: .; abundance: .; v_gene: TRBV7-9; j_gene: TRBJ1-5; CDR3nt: TGTGCCAGCAGCCCTATAGCGGGACCGACAGATACGCAGCATTTT; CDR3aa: CASSPIAGPTDTQHF
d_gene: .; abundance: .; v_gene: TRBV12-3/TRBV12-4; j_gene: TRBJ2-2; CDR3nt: TGTGCCAGCAGTTTCACCCTAGCCAGGGGTGACACCGGGGAGCTGTTTTTT; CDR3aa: CASSFTLARGDTGELFF
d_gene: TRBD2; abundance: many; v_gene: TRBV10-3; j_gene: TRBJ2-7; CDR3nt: TGTGCCATCAGTGGGGGACTAGCGGGAGGTGGGGGCGAGCAGTACTTC; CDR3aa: CAISGGLAGGGGEQYF
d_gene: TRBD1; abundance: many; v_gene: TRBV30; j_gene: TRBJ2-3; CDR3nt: TGTGCCTCAAAGGGGGCGCGGACAGATACGCAGTATTTT; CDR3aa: CASKGARTDTQYF
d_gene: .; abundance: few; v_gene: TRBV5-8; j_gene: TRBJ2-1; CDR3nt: TGTGCCAGCCGTGAGGGGAGTCCGAGTTTAATGACTCCTGGCTACAATGAGCAGTTCTTC; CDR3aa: CASREGSPSLMTPGYNEQFF
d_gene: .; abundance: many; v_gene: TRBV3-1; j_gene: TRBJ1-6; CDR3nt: TGTGCCAGCAGCCAGGGTTATAATTCACCCCTCCACTTT; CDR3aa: CASSQGYNSPLHF
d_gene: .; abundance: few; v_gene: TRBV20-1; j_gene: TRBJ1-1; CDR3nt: TGCAGTGCTAAGCAGAACACTGAAGCTTTCTTT; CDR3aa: CSAKQNTEAFF
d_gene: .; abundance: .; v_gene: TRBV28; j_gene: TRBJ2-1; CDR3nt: TGTGCCAGCAGTCTCCTTAGGCGGGGAGCTTACAATGAGCAGTTCTTC; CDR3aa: CASSLLRRGAYNEQFF
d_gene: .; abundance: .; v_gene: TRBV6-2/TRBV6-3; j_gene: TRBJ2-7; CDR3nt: TGTGCCAGCAGTTCCCAGCGGCTATCCTACGAGCAGTACTTC; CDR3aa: CASSSQRLSYEQYF
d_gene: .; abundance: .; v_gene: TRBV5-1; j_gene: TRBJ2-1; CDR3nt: TGCGCCAGCAGCCTGAGAGATACGCAGTTCTTC; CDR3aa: CASSLRDTQFF
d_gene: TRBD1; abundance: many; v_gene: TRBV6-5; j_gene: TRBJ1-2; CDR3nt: TGTGCCAGCAGTCCGGGGACAGGGGGCGGCCCCCTCTATGGCTACACCTTC; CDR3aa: CASSPGTGGGPLYGYTF
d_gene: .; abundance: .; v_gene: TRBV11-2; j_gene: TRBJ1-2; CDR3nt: TGTGCTCTCCAAGGTTCCAGTAACTATGGCTACACCTTC; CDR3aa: CALQGSSNYGYTF
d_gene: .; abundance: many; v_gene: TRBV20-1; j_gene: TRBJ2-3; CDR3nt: TGCAGTGCCCCTCGACAGGCCAACACAGATACGCAGTATTTT; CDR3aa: CSAPRQANTDTQYF
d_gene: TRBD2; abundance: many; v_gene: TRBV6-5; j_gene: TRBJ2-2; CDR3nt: TGTGCCAGCAGTTATCGGCGGGGAGGGATCGGGGAGCTGTTTTTT; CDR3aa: CASSYRRGGIGELFF
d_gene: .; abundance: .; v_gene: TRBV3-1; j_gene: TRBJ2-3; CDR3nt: TGTGCCAGCAGCCAATCGTGGGCCACAGATACGCAGTATTTT; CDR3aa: CASSQSWATDTQYF
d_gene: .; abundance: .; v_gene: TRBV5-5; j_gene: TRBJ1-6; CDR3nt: TGTGCCAGTAGCTTAGGACCCACTTCACCCCTCCACTTT; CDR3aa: CASSLGPTSPLHF
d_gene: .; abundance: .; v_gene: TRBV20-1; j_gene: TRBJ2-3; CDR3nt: TGCAGTGCTAGAGGAGGGGGGGCAGGTTCGGGAGGAGAAGGAGATACGCAGTATTTT; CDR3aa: CSARGGGAGSGGEGDTQYF
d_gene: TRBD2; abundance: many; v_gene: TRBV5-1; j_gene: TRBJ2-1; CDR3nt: TGCGCCAGCAGCTTGGCCGCAGGACTAGGGTTCAATGAGCAGTTCTTC; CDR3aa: CASSLAAGLGFNEQFF
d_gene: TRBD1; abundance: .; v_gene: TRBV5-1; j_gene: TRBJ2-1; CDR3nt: TGCGCCAGCAGGACCCCGGGACAGGGCAACGGGCAGTTCTTC; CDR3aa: CASRTPGQGNGQFF
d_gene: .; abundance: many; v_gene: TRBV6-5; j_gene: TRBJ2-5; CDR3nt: TGTGCCAGCAGTGCTAGGGGTCGAGAGACCCAGTACTTC; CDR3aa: CASSARGRETQYF
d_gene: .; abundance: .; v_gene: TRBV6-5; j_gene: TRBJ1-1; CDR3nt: TGTGCCAGCAGTTACGTAAGGGGGAACACTGAAGCTTTCTTT; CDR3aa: CASSYVRGNTEAFF
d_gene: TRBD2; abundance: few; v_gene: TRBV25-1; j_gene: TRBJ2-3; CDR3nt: TGTTGCCACGGGAGGGCCGAAGGGAGCACAGATACGCAGTATTTT; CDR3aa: CCHGRAEGSTDTQYF
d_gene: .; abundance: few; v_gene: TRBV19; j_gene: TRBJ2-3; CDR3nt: TGTGCCAGTAGTTCACCCGGGGCTAGCGTGGTGCAGTATTTT; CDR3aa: CASSSPGASVVQYF
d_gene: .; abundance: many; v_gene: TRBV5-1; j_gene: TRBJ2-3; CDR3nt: TGCGCCAGCAGCTTGGATGGTTTGGATACGCAGTATTTT; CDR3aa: CASSLDGLDTQYF
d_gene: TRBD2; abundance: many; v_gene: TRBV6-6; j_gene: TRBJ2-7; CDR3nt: TGTGCCAGCAGAACTAGCGGGAGGGTGTACGAGCAGTACTTC; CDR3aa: CASRTSGRVYEQYF
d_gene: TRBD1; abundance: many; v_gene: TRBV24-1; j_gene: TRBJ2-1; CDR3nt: TGTGCCACCAGTGAGCGCAGGGGGCGTGATGAGCAGTTCTTC; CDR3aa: CATSERRGRDEQFF
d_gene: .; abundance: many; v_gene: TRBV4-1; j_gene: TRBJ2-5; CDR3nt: TGCGCCAGCAGCCAACGGGAAGATGGGGCGACCCAGTACTTC; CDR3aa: CASSQREDGATQYF
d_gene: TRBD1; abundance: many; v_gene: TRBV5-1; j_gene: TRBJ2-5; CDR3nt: TGCGCCAGCAGCTTAATCCCAGGGACAGAGAAAGAGACCCAGTACTTC; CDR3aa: CASSLIPGTEKETQYF
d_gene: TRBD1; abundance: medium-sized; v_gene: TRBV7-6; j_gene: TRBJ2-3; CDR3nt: TGTGCCAGCAGCTCGATGGGACAGGGGGCAGGAGATACGCAGTATTTT; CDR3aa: CASSSMGQGAGDTQYF
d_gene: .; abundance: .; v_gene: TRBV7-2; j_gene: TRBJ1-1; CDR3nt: TGTGCCAGCAGCTCAACCGGGGGACCGAACACTGAAGCTTTCTTT; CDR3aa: CASSSTGGPNTEAFF
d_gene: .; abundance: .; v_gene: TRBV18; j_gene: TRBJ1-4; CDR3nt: TGTGCCAGCTCACCACCGGTCATGTCAACTAATGAAAAACTGTTTTTT; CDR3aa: CASSPPVMSTNEKLFF
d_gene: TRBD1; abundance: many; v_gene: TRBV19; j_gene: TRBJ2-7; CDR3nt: TGTGCCAGTAGTATATCCGGGACAGTCTCCTACGAGCAGTACTTC; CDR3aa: CASSISGTVSYEQYF
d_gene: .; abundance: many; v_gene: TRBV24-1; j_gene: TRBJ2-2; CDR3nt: TGTGCCACCAGTGATTTCACAGGGATAGGCACCGGGGAGCTGTTTTTT; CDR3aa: CATSDFTGIGTGELFF
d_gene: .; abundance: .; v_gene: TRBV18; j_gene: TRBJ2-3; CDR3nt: TGTGCCAGCTCATCGGGCTGGACAGAACTAAATACGCAGTATTTT; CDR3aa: CASSSGWTELNTQYF
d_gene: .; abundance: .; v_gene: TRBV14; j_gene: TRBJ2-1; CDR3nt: TGTGCCAGCAGCCAAGTGGGGGGTGAGCAGTTCTTC; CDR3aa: CASSQVGGEQFF
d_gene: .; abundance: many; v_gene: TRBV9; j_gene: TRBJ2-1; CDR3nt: TGTGCCAGCAGCGTAGACTGGGGTAAGGACAATGAGCAGTTCTTC; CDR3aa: CASSVDWGKDNEQFF
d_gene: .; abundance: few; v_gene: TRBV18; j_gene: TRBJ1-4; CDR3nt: TGTGCCAGCTCACCAGGGGTTTCAACTAATGAAAAACTGTTTTTT; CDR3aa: CASSPGVSTNEKLFF
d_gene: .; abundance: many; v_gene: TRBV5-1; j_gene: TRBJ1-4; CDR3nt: TGCGCCAGCAGCTTGGCGGCGGGGAGGGAAGAAAAACTGTTTTTT; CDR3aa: CASSLAAGREEKLFF
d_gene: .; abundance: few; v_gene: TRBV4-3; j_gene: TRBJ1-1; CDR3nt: TGCGCCAGCAGCCGCGAACGCGGTGAAGCTTTCTTT; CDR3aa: CASSRERGEAFF
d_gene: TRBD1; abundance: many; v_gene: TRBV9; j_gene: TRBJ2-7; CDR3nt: TGTGCCAGCAGCGTAGGGGACAGAGACGAGCAGTACTTC; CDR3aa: CASSVGDRDEQYF
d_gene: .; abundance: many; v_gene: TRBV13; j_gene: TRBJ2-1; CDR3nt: TGTGCCAGCAGCGTCAGGGGCAATGAGCAGTTCTTC; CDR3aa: CASSVRGNEQFF
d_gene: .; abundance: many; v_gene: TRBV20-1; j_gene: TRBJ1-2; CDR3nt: TGCAGTGCCCCCCACGGGGAGGATGGCTACACCTTC; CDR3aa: CSAPHGEDGYTF
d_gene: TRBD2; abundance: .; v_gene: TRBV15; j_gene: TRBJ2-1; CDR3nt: TGTGCCACCAGCAGAGAGGGGGGGATCAACCATGAGCAGTTCTTC; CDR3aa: CATSREGGINHEQFF